These 21 T cell receptor beta chains originate from one sample sequenced in a study of blood T cell repertoires in COVID-19 (dated by TCRdb to about 2020). Libraries were built with the immunoSEQ multiplex PCR assay. The table was pulled from immuneACCESS by TCRdb, which kept in-frame rearrangements only. Such tables lose some clones; where checked, under half of the loss comes from unresolved V genes, and the rest has no known cause. The sample contains more than 95,000 clones, 65% to 90% of them found a single time. The ten largest clones capture 4.8% of the sample. The specimen sequenced was peripheral blood. These receptors were taken from a man aged 60 to 69 with acute or convalescent COVID-19.

This chain links TRBV4-3 with TRBJ2-6, with TRBD1 matching over 9 bases. The V segment lost 5 bases and the J segment 1 base; nucleotides outside the gene matches: 6. Germline V gene sequence: CDR1 LGHNA, CDR2 YSLEER. The CDR3 is made up of 17 amino acids. CDR3 residues: CASSGTGSSSGANVLTF. The CDR3 nucleotides are TGCGCCAGCAGCGGGACAGGGAGTTCTTCTGGGGCCAACGTCCTGACTTTC.

V usage is TRBV2 and J usage is TRBJ1-5, with D unclear. The CDR3 sequence is 15 residues long. V was shortened by 4 bases and J by 1 base, with 11 bases between the two germline ends. Germline values: CDR1 SNHLY, CDR2 FYNNEI. CDR3 nucleotides: TGTGCCAGCAGTGTGATTGGGGAGAGCAATCAGCCCCAGCATTTT. This encodes CASSVIGESNQPQHF.

The genes are TRBV5-1 and TRBJ2-1, with D maybe TRBD2 (6 bases). Germline V gene lookup returns CDR1 SGHRS and CDR2 YFSETQ. CDR3 length: 16 residues. The V end was cut by 4 bases, the J end by 0 bases, with 14 bases between. For the CDR3, the DNA is TGCGCCAGCAGCGACATTAGCGGTAGCTCCTACAATGAGCAGTTCTTC. This encodes CASSDISGSSYNEQFF.

The rearrangement uses TRBV7-3 and TRBJ1-2; no reliable D call. Germline CDR1 reads SGHTA; CDR2 reads FQGTGA. The CDR3 is 15 residues long. The V end lost 0 bases, the J end lost 3 bases, and 11 bases lay between the germline ends. The CDR3 here is CASSLTGSGDYGYTF. The DNA of the CDR3 is TGTGCCAGCAGCTTAACTGGGTCGGGAGACTATGGCTACACCTTC.

The chain carries TRBV18 and TRBJ1-1; maybe TRBD1 (6 bases). V lost 6 bases, J lost 3 bases, and 17 bases lay in between. This CDR3 is built from 15 residues. Germline lookup yields CDR1 KGHSH and CDR2 LQKENI. CDR3 in amino acids: CASSSGGAQDTEAFF. As DNA, the CDR3 is TGTGCCAGCTCCTCGGGGGGGGCGCAGGACACTGAAGCTTTCTTT. Using reference TRBV18 and TRBJ1-1 for the parts outside the CDR3, the full variable domain is NAGVMQNPRHLVRRRGQEARLRCSPMKGHSHVYWYRQLPEEGLKFMVYLQKENIIDESGMPKERFSAEFPKEGPSILRIQQVVRGDSAAYFCASSSGGAQDTEAFFGQGTRLTVV.

Comment on this clone: A read error may account for a junction end that differs from germline. This chain links TRBV19 with TRBJ2-1; 12 bases match TRBD2. CDR1 and CDR2 from the germline V gene are LNHDA and SQIVND (reference sequence). This CDR3 comprises 16 residues. DNA of the CDR3: TGTGCCAGTAGTATTGGTTTCGTGGGACTAGCGGGTAAAACTCTCTTC. It codes for CASSIGFVGLAGKTLF.

This clone was found once. DNA of the CDR3: TGTGCCAGCAGTGACCCAGGGACCTACAATGAGCAGTTCTTC. Translation gives CASSDPGTYNEQFF. This rearrangement joins TRBV2 to TRBJ2-1, with D maybe TRBD1 (5 bases). Trimming cost V 3 bases and J 2 bases, with 8 bases left between them. CDR1 and CDR2 from the germline V gene are SNHLY and FYNNEI. This CDR3 has 14 amino acids.

The rearrangement joins TRBV5-1 to TRBJ2-3; weak D call: TRBD2 (7 bases). V lost 4 bases and J lost 2, with 20 bases in between. Germline CDR1 reads SGHRS; CDR2 reads YFSETQ. There are 17 residues in the CDR3. The CDR3 loop is CASSPLYGGQHTDTQYF. CDR3 sequence (DNA): TGCGCCAGCAGCCCTCTGTACGGGGGGCAGCACACAGATACGCAGTATTTT.

The chain has TRBV12-3 or TRBV12-4 and TRBJ1-2, with 8 bases that match TRBD1. The ends lost 3 bases at V and 7 bases at J; junction bases unmatched: 4. This CDR3 has 13 amino acids. Written as DNA, the CDR3 is TGTGCCAGCAGTTTCCAGGGGGCTGGTGGCTACACCTTC. This sequence encodes CASSFQGAGGYTF.

The CDR3 spells CASSIDRAGGGEKLFF. Here the CDR3 DNA reads TGTGCCAGTAGTATAGACCGCGCAGGGGGCGGTGAAAAACTGTTTTTT. The rearrangement uses TRBV19 and TRBJ1-4; 8 nucleotides agree with TRBD1. The CDR3 contains 16 residues. CDR1 and CDR2 from the germline V gene are LNHDA and SQIVND (reference sequence). With 0 bases clipped from V and 7 bases from J, the junction kept 7 bases outside the gene matches.

The rearrangement joins TRBV12-2 to TRBJ2-1; no DNA check was done on the table's D call, TRBD2. TRBV12-2 is a pseudogene. The CDR3 sequence is 15 residues long. The CDR3 is CASRLGRLVVNEQFF. CDR3 bases: TGTGCAAGTCGCTTAGGGAGACTAGTGGTCAATGAGCAGTTCTTC.

This sequence joins TRBV28 and TRBJ1-2; TRBD1 is a possible D gene (5 bases). V shed 6 bases and J shed 7 bases, with 18 bases lying between them. The germline CDR1 and CDR2 sequences are MDHEN and SYDVKM. This CDR3 region has 14 residues. The DNA of the CDR3 is TGTGCCAGCAGCCTACTTGGACATCCGGGTGGCTACACCTTC. Protein: CASSLLGHPGGYTF.

The genes are TRBV6-5 and TRBJ1-2, with D unresolved. The ends were cut back, 6 bases at V and 8 bases at J, with 7 bases in the middle. The CDR3 is 10 amino acids. The germline CDR1 and CDR2 sequences are MNHEY and SVGAGI. In DNA form, the CDR3 reads TGTGCCAGCAGACAGTTAGGCTACACCTTC. Translation: CASRQLGYTF.

In its sample, this clone was seen once. The V call is TRBV4-1, the J call TRBJ1-1; no definite D call. Trimming took off 1 base at V and 5 bases at J, with 11 bases between the two ends. CDR3 size: 14 residues. CDR1 is MGHRA and CDR2 is YSYEKL in the germline V gene. This CDR3 is CASSQVYGRTEAFF. The DNA for the CDR3 is TGCGCCAGCAGCCAAGTTTACGGGAGGACTGAAGCTTTCTTT.

The J gene is TRBJ2-5, the V gene TRBV18, with TRBD1 matching 11 bases. CDR3 length: 17 amino acids. J gave up 1 base and V 1 base, and 5 bases lay outside the gene matches. Germline V gives CDR1 KGHSH, CDR2 LQKENI. The CDR3, as DNA: TGTGCCAGCTCACCACGCGGGACAGGGGGGGGCCAAGAGACCCAGTACTTC. The encoded protein is CASSPRGTGGGQETQYF.

This clone came up many times. The chain combines TRBV29-1 with TRBJ2-2; possible D gene TRBD2, 6 bases. This CDR3 has 12 residues. Germline assignment: CDR1 SQVTM and CDR2 ANQGSEA. The V end was cut by 6 bases, the J end by 1 base, with 6 bases between. The CDR3, as DNA: TGCAGCGTGGGAGGGAACACCGGGGAGCTGTTTTTT. This codes for CSVGGNTGELFF.

This CDR3 reads CAIRNRDRGVVSSYEQYF. The CDR3 DNA is TGTGCCATCAGGAACCGGGACAGGGGGGTGGTGAGCTCCTACGAGCAGTACTTC. This chain connects TRBV10-3 to TRBJ2-7, with 11 bases identical to TRBD1. Germline V gene data show CDR1 as ENHRY and CDR2 as SYGVKD. The ends lost 6 bases at V and 0 bases at J; junction bases unmatched: 13. This CDR3 comprises 18 residues.

This clone was observed a handful of times. The chain couples TRBV11-3 to TRBJ1-6; D gene ambiguous. The V and J ends lost 0 bases and 4 bases respectively, with 10 bases between them. The CDR3 has 16 amino acids. Germline loops: CDR1 SGHNT, CDR2 YENEEA. CDR3 DNA: TGTGCCAGCAGCTTAGAGAGGGATGCATATAATTCACCCCTCCACTTT. As protein: CASSLERDAYNSPLHF.

V is TRBV2 and J is TRBJ2-1, with D perhaps TRBD1 (6 bases). Germline assignment: CDR1 SNHLY and CDR2 FYNNEI. Trimming cost V 5 bases and J 1 base, with 12 bases left between them. There are 15 residues in the CDR3. The CDR3 DNA sequence: TGTGCCAGCAGTTTACAGGGAGTTTCCTACAATGAGCAGTTCTTC. Its translation is CASSLQGVSYNEQFF.

The genes are TRBV6-2 or TRBV6-3 and TRBJ2-7; TRBD2 agrees at 9 bases. J gave up 4 bases and V 6 bases, and 13 bases lay outside the gene matches. Germline V CDR1 and CDR2: MNHEY, SVGEGT. The CDR3 length is 16 residues. CDR3 residues: CASSNEGQAGGYEQYF. CDR3 bases: TGTGCCAGCAGCAATGAGGGGCAAGCGGGAGGTTACGAGCAGTACTTC.

The chain recombines TRBV7-3 with TRBJ2-5; perhaps TRBD1 as D (6 bases). Germline loops: CDR1 SGHTA, CDR2 FQGTGA. The ends were cut back, 4 bases at V and 1 base at J, with 10 bases in the middle. The CDR3 consists of 14 residues. Here the CDR3 reads CASSYGQTQETQYF. In nucleotides, the CDR3 is TGTGCCAGCAGCTACGGACAGACCCAAGAGACCCAGTACTTC.